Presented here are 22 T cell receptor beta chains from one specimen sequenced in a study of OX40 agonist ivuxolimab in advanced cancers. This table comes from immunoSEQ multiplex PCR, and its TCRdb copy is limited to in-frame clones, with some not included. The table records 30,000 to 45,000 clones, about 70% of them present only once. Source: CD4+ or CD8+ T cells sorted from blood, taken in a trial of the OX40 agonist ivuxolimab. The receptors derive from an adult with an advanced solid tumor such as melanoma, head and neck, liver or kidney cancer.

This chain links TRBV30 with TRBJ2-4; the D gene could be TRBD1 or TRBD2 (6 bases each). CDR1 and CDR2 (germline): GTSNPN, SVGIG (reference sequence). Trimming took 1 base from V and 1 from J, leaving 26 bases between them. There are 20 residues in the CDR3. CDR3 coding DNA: TGTGCCTGGAGTGGACCCGGGAGCAGGGGTCTGCTGTTGGCCAAAAACATTCAGTACTTC. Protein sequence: CAWSGPGSRGLLLAKNIQYF.

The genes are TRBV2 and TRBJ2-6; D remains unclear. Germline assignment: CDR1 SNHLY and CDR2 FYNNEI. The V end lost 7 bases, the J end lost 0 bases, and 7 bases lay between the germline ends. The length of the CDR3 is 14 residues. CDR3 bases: TGTGCCAGCACCCCGTACTCTGGGGCCAACGTCCTGACTTTC. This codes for CASTPYSGANVLTF.

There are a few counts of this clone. The CDR3 protein is CASSPRTGGFYEKLFF. The CDR3 nucleotides are TGTGCCAGCAGCCCCAGGACAGGGGGCTTTTATGAAAAACTGTTTTTT. The genes are TRBV7-9 and TRBJ1-4; 11 nucleotides align to TRBD1. Losses at the gene ends were 5 bases for V and 6 bases for J; bases not matched to a gene: 8. CDR1 SEHNR and CDR2 FQNEAQ come from the germline V gene (reference sequence). This CDR3 is 16 amino acids long.

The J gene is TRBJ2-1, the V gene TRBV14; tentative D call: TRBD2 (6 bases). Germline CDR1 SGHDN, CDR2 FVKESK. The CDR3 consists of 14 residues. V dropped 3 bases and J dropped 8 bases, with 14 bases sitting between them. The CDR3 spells CASSQLLAVDEQFF. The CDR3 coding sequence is TGTGCCAGCAGCCAGTTACTAGCAGTGGATGAGCAGTTCTTC.

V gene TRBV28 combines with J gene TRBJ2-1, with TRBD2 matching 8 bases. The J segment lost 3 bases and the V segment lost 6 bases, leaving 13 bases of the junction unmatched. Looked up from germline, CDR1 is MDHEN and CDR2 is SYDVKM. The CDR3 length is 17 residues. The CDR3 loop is CASRHNLGGGFYNEQFF. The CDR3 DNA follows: TGTGCCAGCAGACATAACCTGGGCGGGGGGTTCTACAATGAGCAGTTCTTC.

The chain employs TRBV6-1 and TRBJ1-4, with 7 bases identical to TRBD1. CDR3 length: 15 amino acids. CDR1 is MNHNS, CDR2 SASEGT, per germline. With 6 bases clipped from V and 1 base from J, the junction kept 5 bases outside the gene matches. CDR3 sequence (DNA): TGTGCCAGCAGACCTAGACAGGGAACTAATGAAAAACTGTTTTTT. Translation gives CASRPRQGTNEKLFF.

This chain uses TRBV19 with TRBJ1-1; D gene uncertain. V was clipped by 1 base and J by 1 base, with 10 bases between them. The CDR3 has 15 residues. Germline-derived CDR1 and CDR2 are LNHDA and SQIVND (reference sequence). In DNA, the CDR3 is TGTGCCAGTAGTATAGGAAGACTCCAGAACACTGAAGCTTTCTTT. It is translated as CASSIGRLQNTEAFF.

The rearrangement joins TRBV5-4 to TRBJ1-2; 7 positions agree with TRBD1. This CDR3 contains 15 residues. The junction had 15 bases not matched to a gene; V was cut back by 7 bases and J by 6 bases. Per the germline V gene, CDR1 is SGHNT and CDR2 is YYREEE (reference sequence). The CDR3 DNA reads TGTGCCAGCTCCTTCGACCGGGGACAGTGGAATGGCTACACCTTC. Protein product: CASSFDRGQWNGYTF.

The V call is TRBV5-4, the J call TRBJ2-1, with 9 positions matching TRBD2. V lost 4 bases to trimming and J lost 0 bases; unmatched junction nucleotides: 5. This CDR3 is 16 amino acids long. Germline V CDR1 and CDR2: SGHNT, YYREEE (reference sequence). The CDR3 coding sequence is TGTGCCAGCAGCGGGGGACTAGCCCGCTCCTACAATGAGCAGTTCTTC. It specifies CASSGGLARSYNEQFF.

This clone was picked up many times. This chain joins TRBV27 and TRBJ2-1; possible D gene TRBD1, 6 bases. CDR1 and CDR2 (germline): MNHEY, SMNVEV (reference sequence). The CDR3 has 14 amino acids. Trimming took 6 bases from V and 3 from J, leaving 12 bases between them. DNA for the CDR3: TGTGCCAGCAGGATAGGGGGAGACTACAATGAGCAGTTCTTC. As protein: CASRIGGDYNEQFF.

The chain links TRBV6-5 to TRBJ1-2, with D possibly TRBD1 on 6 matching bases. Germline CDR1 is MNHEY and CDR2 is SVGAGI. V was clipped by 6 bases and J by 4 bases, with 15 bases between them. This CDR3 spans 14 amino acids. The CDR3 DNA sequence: TGTGCCAGCAGATACAGGGAGGCGCCCTATGGCTACACCTTC. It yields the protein CASRYREAPYGYTF.

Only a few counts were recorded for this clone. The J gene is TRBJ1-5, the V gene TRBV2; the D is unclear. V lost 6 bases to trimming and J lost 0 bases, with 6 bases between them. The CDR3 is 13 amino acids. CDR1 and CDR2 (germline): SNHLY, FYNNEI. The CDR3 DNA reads TGTGCCAGCAGAGAATATAGCAATCAGCCCCAGCATTTT. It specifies CASREYSNQPQHF.

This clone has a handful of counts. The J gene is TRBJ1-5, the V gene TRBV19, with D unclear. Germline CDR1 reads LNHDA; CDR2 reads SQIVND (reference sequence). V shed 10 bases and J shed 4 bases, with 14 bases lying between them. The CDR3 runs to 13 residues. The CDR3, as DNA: TGTGCCACTCAACGGCAGCCTAATCAGCCCCAGCATTTT. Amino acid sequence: CATQRQPNQPQHF.

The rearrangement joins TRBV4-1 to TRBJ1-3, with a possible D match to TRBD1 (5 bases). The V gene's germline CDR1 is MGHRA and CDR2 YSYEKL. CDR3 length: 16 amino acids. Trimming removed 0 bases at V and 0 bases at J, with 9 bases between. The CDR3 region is CASSQEGQHSGNTIYF. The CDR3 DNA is TGCGCCAGCAGCCAAGAGGGGCAGCACTCTGGAAACACCATATATTTT.

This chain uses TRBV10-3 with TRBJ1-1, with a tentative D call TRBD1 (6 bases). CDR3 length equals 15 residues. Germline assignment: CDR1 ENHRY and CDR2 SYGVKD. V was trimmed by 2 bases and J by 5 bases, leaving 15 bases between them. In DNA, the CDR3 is TGTGCCATCAGTGAGGTTGCGGGGGCTTCGACTGAAGCTTTCTTT. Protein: CAISEVAGASTEAFF.

The CDR3 spells CASRRQNNEKLFF. As DNA, the CDR3 is TGTGCCAGCCGTCGGCAGAATAATGAAAAACTGTTTTTT. This chain uses TRBV28 with TRBJ1-4; D is uncertain. V was clipped by 8 bases and J by 4 bases, with 11 bases between them. The CDR3 spans 13 residues. Germline values: CDR1 MDHEN, CDR2 SYDVKM. Based on the CDR3 plus reference TRBV28 and TRBJ1-4, the full variable domain is DVKVTQSSRYLVKRTGEKVFLECVQDMDHENMFWYRQDPGLGLRLIYFSYDVKMKEKGDIPEGYSVSREKKERFSLILESASTNQTSMYLCASRRQNNEKLFFGSGTQLSVL.

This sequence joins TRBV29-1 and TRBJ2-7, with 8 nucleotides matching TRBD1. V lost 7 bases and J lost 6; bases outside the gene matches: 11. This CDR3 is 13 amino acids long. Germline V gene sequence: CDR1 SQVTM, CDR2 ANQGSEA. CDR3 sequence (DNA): TGCAGCGGCGGTGGCAGGGGGCGCTCCGAGCAGTACTTC. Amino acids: CSGGGRGRSEQYF.

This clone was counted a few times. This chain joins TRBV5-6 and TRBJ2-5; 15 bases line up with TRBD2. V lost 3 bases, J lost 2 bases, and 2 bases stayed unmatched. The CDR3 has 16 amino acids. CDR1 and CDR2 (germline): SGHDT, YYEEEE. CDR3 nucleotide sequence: TGTGCCAGCAGCTCGGGACTAGCGGGGGGTCAAGAGACCCAGTACTTC. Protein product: CASSSGLAGGQETQYF.

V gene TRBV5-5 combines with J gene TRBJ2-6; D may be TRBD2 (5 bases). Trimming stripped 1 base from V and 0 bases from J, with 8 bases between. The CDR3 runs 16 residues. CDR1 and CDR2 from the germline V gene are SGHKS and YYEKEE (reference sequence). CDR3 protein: CASSLSGNSGANVLTF. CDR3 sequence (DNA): TGTGCCAGCAGCTTGTCGGGGAACTCTGGGGCCAACGTCCTGACTTTC. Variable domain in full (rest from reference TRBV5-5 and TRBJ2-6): DAGVTQSPTHLIKTRGQQVTLRCSPISGHKSVSWYQQVLGQGPQFIFQYYEKEERGRGNFPDRFSARQFPNYSSELNVNALLLGDSALYLCASSLSGNSGANVLTFGAGSRLTVL.

CDR3 amino acids: CASSLAEGAKLFF. The CDR3, as DNA: TGCGCCAGCAGCTTGGCAGAAGGGGCAAAACTGTTTTTT. The chain couples TRBV5-1 to TRBJ1-4; possible D gene TRBD1, 5 bases. Germline CDR1 SGHRS, CDR2 YFSETQ. The CDR3 spans 13 residues. Trimming removed 0 bases at V and 10 bases at J, with 10 bases between.

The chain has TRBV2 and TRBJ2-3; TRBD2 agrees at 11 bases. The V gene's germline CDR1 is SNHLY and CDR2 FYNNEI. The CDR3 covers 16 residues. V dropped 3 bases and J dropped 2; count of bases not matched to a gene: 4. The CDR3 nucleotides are TGTGCCAGCAGTGAGTGGGGACTAGCGGCCACAGATACGCAGTATTTT. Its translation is CASSEWGLAATDTQYF.

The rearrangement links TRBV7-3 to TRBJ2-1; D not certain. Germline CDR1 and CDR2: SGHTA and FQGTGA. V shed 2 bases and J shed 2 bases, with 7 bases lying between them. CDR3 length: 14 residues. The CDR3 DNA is TGTGCCAGCAGCTTACCCGAGACCTACAATGAGCAGTTCTTC. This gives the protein CASSLPETYNEQFF.